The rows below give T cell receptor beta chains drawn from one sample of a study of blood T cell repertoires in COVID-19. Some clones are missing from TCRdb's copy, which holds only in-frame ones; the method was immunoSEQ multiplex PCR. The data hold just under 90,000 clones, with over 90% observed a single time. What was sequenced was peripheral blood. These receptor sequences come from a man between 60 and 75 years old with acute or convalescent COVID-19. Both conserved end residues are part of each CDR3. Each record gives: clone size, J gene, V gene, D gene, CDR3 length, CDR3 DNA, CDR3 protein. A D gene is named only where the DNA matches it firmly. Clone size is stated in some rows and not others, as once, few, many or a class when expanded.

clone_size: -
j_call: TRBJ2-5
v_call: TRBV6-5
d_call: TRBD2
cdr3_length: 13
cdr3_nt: TGTGCCACCCACAGGACGGGAGGGGAGACCCAGTACTTC
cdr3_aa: CATHRTGGETQYF

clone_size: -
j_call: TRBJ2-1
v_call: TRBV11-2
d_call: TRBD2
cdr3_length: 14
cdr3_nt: TGTGCCAGCAGTAGCGGGGGCGCCTACAATGAGCAGTTCTTC
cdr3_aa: CASSSGGAYNEQFF

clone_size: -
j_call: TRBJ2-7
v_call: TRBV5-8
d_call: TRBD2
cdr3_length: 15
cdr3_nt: TGTGCCAGCAGCTTCAGGACTAGCGGAACCTACGAGCAGTACTTC
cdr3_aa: CASSFRTSGTYEQYF

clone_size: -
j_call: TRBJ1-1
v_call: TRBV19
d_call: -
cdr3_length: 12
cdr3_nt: TGTGCCAGTAGTATGAGCGGGGGGGTAGCTTTCTTT
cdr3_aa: CASSMSGGVAFF

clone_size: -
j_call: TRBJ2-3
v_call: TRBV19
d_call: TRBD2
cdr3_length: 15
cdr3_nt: TGTGCCAGTAGTAGGACTAGCGGGAGCACAGATACGCAGTATTTT
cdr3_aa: CASSRTSGSTDTQYF

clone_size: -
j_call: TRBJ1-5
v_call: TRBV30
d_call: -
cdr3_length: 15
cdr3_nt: TGTGCCTGGAGTGTAGGCGGGTTCAGTTCGGGGCCCCAGCATTTT
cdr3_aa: CAWSVGGFSSGPQHF

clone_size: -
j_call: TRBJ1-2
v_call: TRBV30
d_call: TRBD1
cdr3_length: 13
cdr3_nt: TGCGCCTGGAGTCCGGACAGGGGACGTGGCTACACCTTC
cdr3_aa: CAWSPDRGRGYTF

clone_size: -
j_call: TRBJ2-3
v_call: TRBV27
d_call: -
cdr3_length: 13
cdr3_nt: -
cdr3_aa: CASSSSSRDTQYF

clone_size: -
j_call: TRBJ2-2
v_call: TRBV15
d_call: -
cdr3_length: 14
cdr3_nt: TGTGCCACCAGCAGAGTAGGGGGCACCGGGGAGCTGTTTTTT
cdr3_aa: CATSRVGGTGELFF

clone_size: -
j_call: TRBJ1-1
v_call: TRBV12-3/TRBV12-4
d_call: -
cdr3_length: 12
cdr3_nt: TGTGCCAGCAGAGGAGCACACACTGAAGCTTTCTTT
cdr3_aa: CASRGAHTEAFF

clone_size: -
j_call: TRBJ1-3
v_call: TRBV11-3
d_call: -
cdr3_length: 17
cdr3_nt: TGTGCCAGCAGCTTGGGGGGGTTTATTCCCTCTGGAAACACCATATATTTT
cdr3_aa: CASSLGGFIPSGNTIYF

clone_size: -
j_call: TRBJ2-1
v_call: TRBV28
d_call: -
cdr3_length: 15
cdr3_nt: TGTGCCAGCAGCCCGGGGTGGCGACCCTACAATGAGCAGTTCTTC
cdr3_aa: CASSPGWRPYNEQFF

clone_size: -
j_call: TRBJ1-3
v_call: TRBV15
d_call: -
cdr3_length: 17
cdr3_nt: TGTGCCACCAGCAGAGATCTAGGACAGAGCTCTGGAAACACCATATATTTT
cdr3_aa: CATSRDLGQSSGNTIYF

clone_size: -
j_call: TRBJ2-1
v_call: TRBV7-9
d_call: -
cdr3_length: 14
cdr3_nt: TGTGCCAGCAGTAGAGCGAGCTCCTACAATGAGCAGTTCTTC
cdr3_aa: CASSRASSYNEQFF

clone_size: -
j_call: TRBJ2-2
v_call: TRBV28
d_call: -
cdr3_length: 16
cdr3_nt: TGTGCCAGCAGTTTGGTCCAAACCGGGAACACCGGGGAGCTGTTTTTT
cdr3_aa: CASSLVQTGNTGELFF

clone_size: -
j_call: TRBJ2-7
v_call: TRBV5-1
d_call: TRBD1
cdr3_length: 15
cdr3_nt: TGCGCCAGCAGCTTGGCCCTTGGACAGGGATCCGAGCAGTACTTC
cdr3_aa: CASSLALGQGSEQYF

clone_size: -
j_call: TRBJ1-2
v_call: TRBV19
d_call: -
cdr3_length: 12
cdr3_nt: TGTGCCAGTCTCGGGGGAACCTATGGCTACACCTTC
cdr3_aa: CASLGGTYGYTF

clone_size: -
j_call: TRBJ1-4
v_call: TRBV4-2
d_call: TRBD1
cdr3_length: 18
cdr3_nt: TGTGCCAGCAGCCTTCCAAGGGACAGGGGGCAGGCGAATGAAAAACTGTTTTTT
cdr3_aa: CASSLPRDRGQANEKLFF

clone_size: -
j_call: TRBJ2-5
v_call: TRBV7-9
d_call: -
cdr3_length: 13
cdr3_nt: TGTGCCAGCAGCGACCCGTTACAGGAGACCCAGTACTTC
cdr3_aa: CASSDPLQETQYF

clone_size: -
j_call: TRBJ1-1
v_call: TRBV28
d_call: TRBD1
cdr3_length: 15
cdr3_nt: TGTGCCAGCAGTTTCCTCGCGGGGGACAGGGGGGAAGCTTTCTTT
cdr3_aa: CASSFLAGDRGEAFF

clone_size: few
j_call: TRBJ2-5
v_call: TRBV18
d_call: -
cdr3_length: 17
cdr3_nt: TGTGCCAGCTCACCACAGACAGCCGGTTTTCTCCAAGAGACCCAGTACTTC
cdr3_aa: CASSPQTAGFLQETQYF

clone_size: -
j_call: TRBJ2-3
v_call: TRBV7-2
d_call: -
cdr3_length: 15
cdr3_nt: TGTGCCAGCAGCTTAGCGGCGGGGAGCACAGATACGCAGTATTTT
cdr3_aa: CASSLAAGSTDTQYF

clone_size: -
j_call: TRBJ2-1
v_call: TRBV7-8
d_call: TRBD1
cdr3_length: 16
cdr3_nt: TGTGCCAGCAGCCCACCCCGACAGGGGAGCTACAATGAGCAGTTCTTC
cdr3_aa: CASSPPRQGSYNEQFF

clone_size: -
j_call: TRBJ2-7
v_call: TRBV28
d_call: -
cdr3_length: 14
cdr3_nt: TGTGCCAGCACCAATCCAGGGTTCTCCTACGAGCAGTACTTC
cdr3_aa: CASTNPGFSYEQYF

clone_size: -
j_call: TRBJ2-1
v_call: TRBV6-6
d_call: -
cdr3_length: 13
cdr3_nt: TGTGCCAGCAGTTACTCATTCTCCAATGAGCAGTTCTTC
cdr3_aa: CASSYSFSNEQFF

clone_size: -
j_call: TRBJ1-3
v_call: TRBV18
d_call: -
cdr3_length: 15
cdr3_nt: TGTGCCAGCTCACGACCACAGGGTATCAGAAACACCATATATTTT
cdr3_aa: CASSRPQGIRNTIYF

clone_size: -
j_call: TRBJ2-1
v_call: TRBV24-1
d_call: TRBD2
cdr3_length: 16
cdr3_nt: TGTGCCACCAGTAGCTTTAGCGGGAGCTCCTACAATGAGCAGTTCTTC
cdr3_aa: CATSSFSGSSYNEQFF

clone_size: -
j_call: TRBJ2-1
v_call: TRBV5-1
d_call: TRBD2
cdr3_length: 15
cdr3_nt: TGCGCCAGCAGTCGTCTTGCGGGAGTAGTCTATGAGCAGTTCTTC
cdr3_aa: CASSRLAGVVYEQFF

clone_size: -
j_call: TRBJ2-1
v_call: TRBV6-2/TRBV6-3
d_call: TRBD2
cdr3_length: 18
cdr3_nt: TGTGCCAGCAGTTACCCGACTAGCGGGGGAAGCTCCTACAATGAGCAGTTCTTC
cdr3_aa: CASSYPTSGGSSYNEQFF

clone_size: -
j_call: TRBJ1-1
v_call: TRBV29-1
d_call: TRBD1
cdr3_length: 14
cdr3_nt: TGCAGCGTCGTACAGGGGGCAAAGAACACTGAAGCTTTCTTT
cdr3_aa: CSVVQGAKNTEAFF

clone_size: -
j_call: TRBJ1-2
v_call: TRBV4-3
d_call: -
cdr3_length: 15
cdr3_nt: TGCGCCAGCAGCCAAGATCTGGCTCAAAACTATGGCTACACCTTC
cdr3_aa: CASSQDLAQNYGYTF

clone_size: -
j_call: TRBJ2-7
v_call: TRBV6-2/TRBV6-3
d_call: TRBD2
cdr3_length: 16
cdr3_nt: TGTGCCAGCAGTTATGGGACTAGCGGGATGTTAAGGGAGCAGTACTTC
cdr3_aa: CASSYGTSGMLREQYF